Sequencing of this TCR beta chain was carried out in a study of cytomegalovirus exposure and HLA in healthy donors. Study-wide context: Later, an analysis reported that the 100 to 150 validation repertoires had used the same platform as the roughly 680 first-cohort repertoires. Findings and caveats of the study: Reports credit the classifier with highly specific, highly sensitive diagnosis of cytomegalovirus status. The listing of some 170 TCR beta chains classed them as cytomegalovirus-associated.

Notes on this clone: Its matching antigen is unknown.

V was cut by 6 bases and J by 0 bases, with 17 bases left in between. CDR3 length: 16 amino acids. CDR1 is SGHRS and CDR2 is YFSETQ in the germline V gene. Clones were read by immunoSEQ multiplex PCR, and TCRdb kept only the in-frame ones, dropping some. This table has 100,000 to 150,000 clones, 89% appearing once. This sequence joins TRBV5-1 and TRBJ2-3, with D uncertain. The sequence derives from a woman aged 18-29 years in good health and CMV-seronegative. The specimen was PBMCs. The CDR3 DNA follows: TGCGCCAGCAACTGGGCTACACGAATAAGCACAGATACGCAGTATTTT. It specifies CASNWATRISTDTQYF.